These 22 T cell receptor beta chains share one sample of origin, sequenced in a study of immune evolution from preneoplasia to lung adenocarcinoma. Using immunoSEQ multiplex PCR, the repertoire was profiled, and TCRdb retains in-frame clones only, with some absent. The profile shows over 30,000 clones, 74% of them singletons. Material: FFPE invasive lung adenocarcinoma tissue. These receptors all come from a person aged 55 to 75 with lung adenocarcinoma.

This sequence joins TRBV7-9 and TRBJ2-2; TRBD1 aligns across 7 bases. This CDR3 is 16 amino acids long. From germline, CDR1 is SEHNR and CDR2 FQNEAQ (reference sequence). V shed 5 bases and J 5 bases; nucleotides not matched to a gene: 11. Here the CDR3 reads CASSQFGTVKTGELFF. DNA of the CDR3: TGTGCCAGCAGCCAGTTCGGGACAGTTAAAACCGGGGAGCTGTTTTTT.

In nucleotides, the CDR3 is TGTGCCAGCTCACGAAAACAGGGTAGCACAGATACGCAGTATTTT. This gives the protein CASSRKQGSTDTQYF. J is TRBJ2-3 and V is TRBV18; a possible D gene is TRBD1 (6 bases). V lost 4 bases and J 0 bases, leaving 11 bases between the germline ends. Germline V gene data show CDR1 as KGHSH and CDR2 as LQKENI. The CDR3 is 15 residues long.

V usage is TRBV7-2 and J usage is TRBJ2-1, with 9 nucleotides matching TRBD1. Trimming cost V 4 bases and J 1 base; bases outside gene matches: 2. The CDR3 contains 15 residues. Germline V lookup: CDR1 SGHTA, CDR2 FQGNSA. The CDR3 DNA is TGTGCCAGCAGCTCGGACAGGGGTTCCTACAATGAGCAGTTCTTC. Translation: CASSSDRGSYNEQFF. Variable domain in full (rest from reference TRBV7-2 and TRBJ2-1): GAGVSQSPSNKVTEKGKDVELRCDPISGHTALYWYRQSLGQGLEFLIYFQGNSAPDKSGLPSDRFSAERTGGSVSTLTIQRTQQEDSAVYLCASSSDRGSYNEQFFGPGTRLTVL.

This chain connects TRBV7-3 to TRBJ2-3; D possibly corresponds to TRBD2 (5 bases). The germline V gene has CDR1 SGHTA and CDR2 FQGTGA. V was trimmed by 5 bases and J by 7 bases, leaving 13 bases between them. The CDR3 consists of 13 residues. CDR3 nucleotide sequence: TGTGCCAGCAGCCCCGGATCGACTAATACGCAGTATTTT. Its protein product is CASSPGSTNTQYF.

V is TRBV29-1 and J is TRBJ2-2, with a weak D call TRBD2 (7 bases). CDR1 SQVTM and CDR2 ANQGSEA come from the germline V gene. The V and J ends lost 6 bases and 3 bases respectively, with 20 bases between them. The CDR3 runs 16 residues. This CDR3 is CSVRRGLADDTGELFF. Here the CDR3 DNA reads TGCAGCGTGAGACGGGGGCTAGCGGATGACACCGGGGAGCTGTTTTTT.

This clone was observed a few times. V and J are TRBV10-3 and TRBJ2-1; D unresolved. This CDR3 is built from 14 residues. CDR1 ENHRY and CDR2 SYGVKD come from the germline V gene. The ends were cut back, 0 bases at V and 6 bases at J, with 9 bases in the middle. CDR3 bases: TGTGCCATCAGTGAGTCGACTGCCTCCAATGAGCAGTTCTTC. It encodes CAISESTASNEQFF.

A few counts support this clone. V usage is TRBV5-4 and J usage is TRBJ2-5; 7 bases agree with TRBD1. Germline lookup yields CDR1 SGHNT and CDR2 YYREEE (reference sequence). Trimming cost V 0 bases and J 6 bases; bases outside gene matches: 2. The CDR3 is made up of 13 amino acids. This CDR3 is CASSLGQGKTQYF. The CDR3, as DNA: TGTGCCAGCAGCTTGGGACAGGGAAAGACCCAGTACTTC.

J is TRBJ2-1 and V is TRBV18; TRBD1 matches 9 bases. The germline gives CDR1 KGHSH, CDR2 LQKENI. V dropped 2 bases and J dropped 7; count of bases not matched to a gene: 6. There are 15 residues in the CDR3. The CDR3 sequence: CASSPTWTGDNEQFF. For the CDR3, the DNA is TGTGCCAGCTCACCAACCTGGACAGGGGATAATGAGCAGTTCTTC.

This chain uses TRBV28 with TRBJ1-1; D is undetermined. Trimming removed 0 bases from V and 4 bases from J, with 9 bases in between. Looked up from germline, CDR1 is MDHEN and CDR2 is SYDVKM. The CDR3 has 14 amino acids. The DNA for the CDR3 is TGTGCCAGCAGTTTATGGGGGTCCGGCACTGAAGCTTTCTTT. Amino acid sequence: CASSLWGSGTEAFF.

In its sample, this clone was seen once. This rearrangement joins TRBV6-1 to TRBJ2-7; TRBD1 aligns across 9 bases. Unmatched junction bases numbered 6, after V lost 4 bases and J lost 5 bases. Germline V gene data show CDR1 as MNHNS and CDR2 as SASEGT. The length of the CDR3 is 14 residues. CDR3 sequence (DNA): TGTGCCAGCAGTGCAAGGACAGGGGCCAACGAGCAGTACTTC. Translating it yields CASSARTGANEQYF.

V is TRBV6-6 and J is TRBJ1-5; D is unresolved. The CDR3 extends over 14 amino acids. Trimming took off 3 bases at V and 3 bases at J, with 9 bases between the two ends. Germline CDR1 is MNHNY and CDR2 is SVGAGI (reference sequence). The CDR3, as DNA: TGTGCCAGCAGTTATCGTCAGGACAATCAGCCCCAGCATTTT. It codes for CASSYRQDNQPQHF.

V gene TRBV19 combines with J gene TRBJ2-7; 11 nucleotides align to TRBD1. V was clipped by 5 bases and J by 2 bases; unmatched bases: 5. Looked up from germline, CDR1 is LNHDA and CDR2 is SQIVND (reference sequence). The CDR3 has 15 residues. This chain's CDR3 is CASSSGGQGAYEQYF. The CDR3 nucleotides are TGTGCCAGTAGTTCGGGGGGACAGGGGGCCTACGAGCAGTACTTC.

This clone is deemed medium-sized. V and J are TRBV7-9 and TRBJ2-7, with D perhaps TRBD2 (5 bases). Per germline, CDR1 SEHNR and CDR2 FQNEAQ (reference sequence). With 1 base removed from V and 3 bases from J, the gap between germline ends came to 16 bases. This CDR3 has 16 amino acids. In nucleotides, the CDR3 is TGTGCCAGCAGCTTAGGGGAGAACCTCGAATTCTACGAGCAGTACTTC. The encoded protein is CASSLGENLEFYEQYF.

This sequence joins TRBV5-1 and TRBJ1-1, with D hard to call. The germline CDR1 and CDR2 sequences are SGHRS and YFSETQ. The CDR3 extends over 14 amino acids. V lost 4 bases, J lost 3 bases, and 13 bases lay in between. CDR3 bases: TGCGCCAGCAGCCCGATGGGCGGGGACACTGAAGCTTTCTTT. It encodes CASSPMGGDTEAFF.

This clone appeared once. The chain employs TRBV6-1 and TRBJ2-7; TRBD1 might be the D (5 bases). Germline loops: CDR1 MNHNS, CDR2 SASEGT. V shed 7 bases and J shed 7 bases, with 20 bases lying between them. The CDR3 spans 14 residues. CDR3 sequence reads: CASTGNPDIPEQYF. CDR3 in DNA: TGTGCCAGCACCGGCAACCCGGACATACCAGAGCAGTACTTC.

This chain connects TRBV5-1 to TRBJ1-3, with D possibly TRBD1 on 6 matching bases. CDR1 SGHRS and CDR2 YFSETQ come from the germline V gene. With 7 bases removed from V and 0 bases from J, the gap between germline ends came to 8 bases. The CDR3 sequence is 13 residues long. The CDR3 loop is CASRQDSGNTIYF. The CDR3 DNA follows: TGCGCCAGCCGACAGGACTCTGGAAACACCATATATTTT.

J is TRBJ1-2 and V is TRBV5-1; 12 bases fit TRBD1. Looked up from germline, CDR1 is SGHRS and CDR2 is YFSETQ. This CDR3 is 14 amino acids long. V dropped 4 bases and J dropped 7; count of bases not matched to a gene: 5. This chain's CDR3 is CASSRGQGAIGYTF. The DNA for the CDR3 is TGCGCCAGCAGCAGGGGACAGGGGGCGATTGGCTACACCTTC.

The chain carries TRBV6-6 and TRBJ1-5, with TRBD1 as a possible D gene (6 bases). The CDR3 is 14 residues long. Per germline, CDR1 MNHNY and CDR2 SVGAGI (reference sequence). V gave up 11 bases and J gave up 3 bases, with 17 bases separating them. As DNA, the CDR3 is TGTGCCGCGGGGGCCGACAGTTTCAATCAGCCCCAGCATTTT. Translation gives CAAGADSFNQPQHF.

V and J are TRBV30 and TRBJ1-2, with unresolved D. This CDR3 is 13 amino acids long. V lost 1 base, J lost 8 bases, and 14 bases lay in between. Germline CDR1 GTSNPN, CDR2 SVGIG (reference sequence). The CDR3 DNA follows: TGTGCCTGGAGTGCCGCGGAAGAGACCGGCTACACCTTC. Its translation is CAWSAAEETGYTF.

This chain joins TRBV5-5 and TRBJ1-1, with TRBD1 as a possible D gene (6 bases). Germline V gives CDR1 SGHKS, CDR2 YYEKEE (reference sequence). This CDR3 has 17 amino acids. V dropped 0 bases and J dropped 6 bases, with 21 bases sitting between them. The CDR3, as DNA: TGTGCCAGCAGCTTGGTAGGGACACGAACACTGAAGCCTGAAGCTTTCTTT. Protein: CASSLVGTRTLKPEAFF.

This chain connects TRBV15 to TRBJ2-6, with a possible D match to TRBD2 (6 bases). Germline V lookup: CDR1 LNHNV, CDR2 YYDKDF (reference sequence). The CDR3 runs to 16 residues. Trimming removed 6 bases at V and 4 bases at J, with 16 bases between. The CDR3 is CATRRDSLGGANVLTF. CDR3 sequence (DNA): TGTGCCACCAGACGGGACTCCTTAGGAGGGGCCAACGTCCTGACTTTC.

V and J are TRBV5-4 and TRBJ2-1; D unresolved. The germline V gene encodes CDR1 SGHNT and CDR2 YYREEE (reference sequence). This CDR3 comprises 13 residues. Trimming took 4 bases from V and 9 from J, leaving 14 bases between them. The CDR3 protein is CASSPKPPSEQFF. For the CDR3, the DNA is TGTGCCAGCAGCCCGAAACCACCAAGTGAGCAGTTCTTC. The whole variable domain, remainder taken from reference TRBV5-4 and TRBJ2-1, is ETGVTQSPTHLIKTRGQQVTLRCSSQSGHNTVSWYQQALGQGPQFIFQYYREEENGRGNFPPRFSGLQFPNYSSELNVNALELDDSALYLCASSPKPPSEQFFGPGTRLTVL.